This T cell receptor beta chain was obtained from a study of T cells in localized non-small cell lung cancer. Study results and caveats: There were a median around 57 of the top 100 tumor clones appearing in adjacent lung. With higher T cell density in blood came longer overall survival. Clonality of T cells reached its maximum in uninvolved adjacent lung, surpassing tumor. Sequencing, confined to only one tumor region, leaves heterogeneity possible.

The CDR3 length is 12 residues. Germline lookup yields CDR1 SNHLY and CDR2 FYNNEI. V lost 6 bases, J lost 7 bases, and 10 bases lay in between. As regards this clone: What it recognizes is unknown.

This table comes from immunoSEQ multiplex PCR, and its TCRdb copy is limited to in-frame clones, with some not included. The profile shows some 30,000 clones, 90% to 95% of them singletons. This rearrangement joins TRBV2 to TRBJ1-5; D remains unclear. This sequence was found in a woman aged 40-69 years with stage I lung adenocarcinoma. This specimen consisted of peripheral blood, obtained before any cancer treatment. The CDR3 loop is CASSAAWQPQHF. In DNA, the CDR3 is TGTGCCAGCAGCGCTGCATGGCAGCCCCAGCATTTT. Complete variable domain (other parts from reference TRBV2 and TRBJ1-5): EPEVTQTPSHQVTQMGQEVILRCVPISNHLYFYWYRQILGQKVEFLVSFYNNEISEKSEIFDDQFSVERPDGSNFTLKIRSTKLEDSAMYFCASSAAWQPQHFGDGTRLSIL.